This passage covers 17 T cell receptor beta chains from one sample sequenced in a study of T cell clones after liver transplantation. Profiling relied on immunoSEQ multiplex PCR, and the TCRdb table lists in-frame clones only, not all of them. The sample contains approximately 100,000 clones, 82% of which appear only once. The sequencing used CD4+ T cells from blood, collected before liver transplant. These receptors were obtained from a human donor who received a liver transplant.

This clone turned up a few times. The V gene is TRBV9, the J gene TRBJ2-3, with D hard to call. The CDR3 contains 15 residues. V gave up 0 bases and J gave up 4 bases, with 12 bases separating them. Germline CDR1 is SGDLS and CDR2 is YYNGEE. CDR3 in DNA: TGTGCCAGCAGCGTAGATCAGCAGGCGGCAGATACGCAGTATTTT. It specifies CASSVDQQAADTQYF.

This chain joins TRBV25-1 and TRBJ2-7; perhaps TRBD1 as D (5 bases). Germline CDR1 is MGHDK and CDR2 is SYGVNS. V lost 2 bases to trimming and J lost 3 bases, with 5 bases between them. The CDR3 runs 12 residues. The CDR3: CASSEQGYEQYF. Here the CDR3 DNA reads TGTGCCAGCAGTGAACAGGGCTACGAGCAGTACTTC.

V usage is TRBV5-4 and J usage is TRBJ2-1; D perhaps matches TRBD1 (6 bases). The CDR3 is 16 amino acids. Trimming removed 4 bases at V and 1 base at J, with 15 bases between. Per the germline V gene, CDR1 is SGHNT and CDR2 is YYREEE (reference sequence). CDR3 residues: CASSRDPDRSYNEQFF. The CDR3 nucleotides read TGTGCCAGCAGCCGGGACCCCGACAGGTCCTACAATGAGCAGTTCTTC.

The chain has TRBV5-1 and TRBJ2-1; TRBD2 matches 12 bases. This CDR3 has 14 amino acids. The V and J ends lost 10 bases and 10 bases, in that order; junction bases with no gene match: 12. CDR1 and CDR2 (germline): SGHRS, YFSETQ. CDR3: CAFLRLAGAREQFF. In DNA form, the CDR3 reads TGCGCCTTTCTGAGACTAGCGGGAGCTAGGGAGCAGTTCTTC.

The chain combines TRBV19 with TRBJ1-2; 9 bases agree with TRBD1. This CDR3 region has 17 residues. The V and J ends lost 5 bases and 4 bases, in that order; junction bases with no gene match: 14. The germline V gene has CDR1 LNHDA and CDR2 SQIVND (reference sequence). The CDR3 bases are TGTGCCAGTAGTGCAAACCCACCGGGACAGGGACTCTATGGCTACACCTTC. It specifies CASSANPPGQGLYGYTF.

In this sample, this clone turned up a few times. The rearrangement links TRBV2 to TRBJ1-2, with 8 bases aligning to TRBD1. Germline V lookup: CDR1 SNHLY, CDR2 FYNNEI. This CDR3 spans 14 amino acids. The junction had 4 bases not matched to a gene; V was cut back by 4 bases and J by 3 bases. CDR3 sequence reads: CASSAGQVYYGYTF. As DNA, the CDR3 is TGTGCCAGCAGTGCGGGACAGGTGTACTATGGCTACACCTTC.

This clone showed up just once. DNA for the CDR3: TGTGCCAGCAGCGGGGAGACAGGGCCCTACGAGCAGTACTTC. It is translated as CASSGETGPYEQYF. The chain links TRBV7-2 to TRBJ2-7; 7 positions match TRBD1. Germline assignment: CDR1 SGHTA and CDR2 FQGNSA. The CDR3 contains 14 residues. The ends lost 5 bases at V and 2 bases at J; junction bases unmatched: 6.

In DNA form, the CDR3 reads TGTGCCAGCAGAGGGGGCATGACTCAGCCCCAGCATTTT. It translates to CASRGGMTQPQHF. This chain uses TRBV2 with TRBJ1-5; TRBD1 aligns across 7 bases. Germline loops: CDR1 SNHLY, CDR2 FYNNEI. J gave up 6 bases and V 6 bases, and 5 bases lay outside the gene matches. CDR3 length: 13 residues.

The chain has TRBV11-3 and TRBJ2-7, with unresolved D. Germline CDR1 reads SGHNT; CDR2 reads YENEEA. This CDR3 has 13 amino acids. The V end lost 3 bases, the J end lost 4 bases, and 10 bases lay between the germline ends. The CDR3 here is CASSFRGGYEQYF. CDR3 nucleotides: TGTGCCAGCAGCTTCCGCGGCGGTTACGAGCAGTACTTC.

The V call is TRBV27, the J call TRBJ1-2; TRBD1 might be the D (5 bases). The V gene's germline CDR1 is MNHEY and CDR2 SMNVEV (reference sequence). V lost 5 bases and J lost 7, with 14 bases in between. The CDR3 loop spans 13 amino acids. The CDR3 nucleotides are TGTGCCAGCAGTACCCTCCAGGGTAGTGGCTACACCTTC. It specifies CASSTLQGSGYTF.

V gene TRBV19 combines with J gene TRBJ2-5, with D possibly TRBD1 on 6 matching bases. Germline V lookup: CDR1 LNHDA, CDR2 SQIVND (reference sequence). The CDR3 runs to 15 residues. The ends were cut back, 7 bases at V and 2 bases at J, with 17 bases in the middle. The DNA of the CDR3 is TGTGCCAGTAAAATCAGGGGCCATGCTCAAGAGACCCAGTACTTC. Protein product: CASKIRGHAQETQYF.

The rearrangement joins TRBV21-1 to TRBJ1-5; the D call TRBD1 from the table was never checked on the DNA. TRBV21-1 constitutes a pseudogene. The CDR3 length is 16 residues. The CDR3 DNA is TGTGCCAGCAGCGCACGTTTAAAGGGGAGCAATCAGCCCCAGCATTTT. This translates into CASSARLKGSNQPQHF.

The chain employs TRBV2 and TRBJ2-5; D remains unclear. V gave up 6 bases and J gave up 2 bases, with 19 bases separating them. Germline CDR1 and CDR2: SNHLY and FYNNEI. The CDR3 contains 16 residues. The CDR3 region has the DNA TGTGCCAGCAGGGCTGCAAATCAACTGGCTCAAGAGACCCAGTACTTC. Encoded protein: CASRAANQLAQETQYF. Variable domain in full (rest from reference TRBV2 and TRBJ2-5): EPEVTQTPSHQVTQMGQEVILRCVPISNHLYFYWYRQILGQKVEFLVSFYNNEISEKSEIFDDQFSVERPDGSNFTLKIRSTKLEDSAMYFCASRAANQLAQETQYFGPGTRLLVL.

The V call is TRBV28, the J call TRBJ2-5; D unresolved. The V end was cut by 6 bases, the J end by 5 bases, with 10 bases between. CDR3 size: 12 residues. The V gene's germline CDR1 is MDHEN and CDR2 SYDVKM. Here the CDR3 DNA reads TGTGCCAGCAGGCCGGGTTCGGAGACCCAGTACTTC. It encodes CASRPGSETQYF. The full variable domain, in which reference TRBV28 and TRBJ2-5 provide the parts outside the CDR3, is DVKVTQSSRYLVKRTGEKVFLECVQDMDHENMFWYRQDPGLGLRLIYFSYDVKMKEKGDIPEGYSVSREKKERFSLILESASTNQTSMYLCASRPGSETQYFGPGTRLLVL.

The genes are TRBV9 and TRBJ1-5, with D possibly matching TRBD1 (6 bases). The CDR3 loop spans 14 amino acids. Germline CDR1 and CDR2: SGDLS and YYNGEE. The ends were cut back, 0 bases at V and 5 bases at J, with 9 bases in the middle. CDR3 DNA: TGTGCCAGCAGCGTAGTCAGGGGCGATCAGCCCCAGCATTTT. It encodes CASSVVRGDQPQHF.

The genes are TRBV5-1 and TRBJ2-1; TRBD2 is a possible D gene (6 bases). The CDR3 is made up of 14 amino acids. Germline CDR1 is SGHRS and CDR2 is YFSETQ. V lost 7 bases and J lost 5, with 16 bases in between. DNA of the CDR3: TGCGCCAGCTCCGAATTCGGGAGCAACAATGAGCAGTTCTTC. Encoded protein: CASSEFGSNNEQFF.

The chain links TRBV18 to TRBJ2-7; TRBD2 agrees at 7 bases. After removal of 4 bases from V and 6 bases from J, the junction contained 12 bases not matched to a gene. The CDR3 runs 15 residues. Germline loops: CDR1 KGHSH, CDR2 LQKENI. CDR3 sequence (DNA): TGTGCCAGCTCACAAACCGGGACTAAGGCAACCGAGCAGTACTTC. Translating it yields CASSQTGTKATEQYF.